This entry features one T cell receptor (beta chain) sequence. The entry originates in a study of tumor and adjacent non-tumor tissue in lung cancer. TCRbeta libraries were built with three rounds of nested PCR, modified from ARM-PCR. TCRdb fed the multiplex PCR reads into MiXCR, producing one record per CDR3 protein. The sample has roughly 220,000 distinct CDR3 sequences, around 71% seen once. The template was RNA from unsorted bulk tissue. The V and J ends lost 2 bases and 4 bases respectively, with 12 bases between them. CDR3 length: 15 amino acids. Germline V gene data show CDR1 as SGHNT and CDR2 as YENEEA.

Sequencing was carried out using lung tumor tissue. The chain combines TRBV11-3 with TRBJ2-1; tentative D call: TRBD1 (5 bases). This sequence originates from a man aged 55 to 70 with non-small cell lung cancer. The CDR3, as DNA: TGTGCCAGCAGCTTAAACATGGGGCCGTACAATGAGCAGTTCTTC. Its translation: CASSLNMGPYNEQFF.